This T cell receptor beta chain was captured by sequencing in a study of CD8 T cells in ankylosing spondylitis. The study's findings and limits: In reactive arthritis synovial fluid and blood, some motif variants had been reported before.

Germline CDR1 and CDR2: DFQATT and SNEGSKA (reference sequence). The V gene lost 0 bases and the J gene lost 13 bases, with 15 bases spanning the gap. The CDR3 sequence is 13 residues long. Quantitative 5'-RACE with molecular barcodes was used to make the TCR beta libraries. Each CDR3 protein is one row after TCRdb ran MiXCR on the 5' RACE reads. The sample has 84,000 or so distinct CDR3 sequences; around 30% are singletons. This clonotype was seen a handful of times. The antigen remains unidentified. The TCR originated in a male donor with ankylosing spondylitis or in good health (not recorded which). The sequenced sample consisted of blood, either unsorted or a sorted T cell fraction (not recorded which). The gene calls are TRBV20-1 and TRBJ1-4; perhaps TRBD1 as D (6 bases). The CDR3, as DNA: TGCAGTGCTAGAGAAACAGCAATAGGGGGACTGTTTTTT. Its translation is CSARETAIGGLFF.